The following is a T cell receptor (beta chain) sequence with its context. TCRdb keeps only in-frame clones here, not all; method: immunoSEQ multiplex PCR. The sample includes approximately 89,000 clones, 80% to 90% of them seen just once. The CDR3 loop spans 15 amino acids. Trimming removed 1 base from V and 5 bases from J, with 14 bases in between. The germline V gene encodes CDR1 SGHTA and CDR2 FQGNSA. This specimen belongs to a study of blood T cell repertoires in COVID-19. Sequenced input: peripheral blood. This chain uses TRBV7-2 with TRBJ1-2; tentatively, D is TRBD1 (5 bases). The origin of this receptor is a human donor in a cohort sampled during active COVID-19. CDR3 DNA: TGTGCCAGCAGCTTAGTCATGACAGATCCATATGGCTACACCTTC. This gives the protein CASSLVMTDPYGYTF. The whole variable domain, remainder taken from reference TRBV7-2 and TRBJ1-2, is GAGVSQSPSNKVTEKGKDVELRCDPISGHTALYWYRQSLGQGLEFLIYFQGNSAPDKSGLPSDRFSAERTGGSVSTLTIQRTQQEDSAVYLCASSLVMTDPYGYTFGSGTRLTVV.